The entry below describes one T cell receptor (beta chain). Its antigen remains unidentified. These data belong to a study of graft-versus-host responses after intestinal transplantation. Across the whole study: Every transplant recipient was induced with anti-thymocyte globulin, then maintained on tacrolimus and steroids for approximately three years.

The V and J ends lost 0 bases and 8 bases respectively, with 16 bases between them. The CDR3 extends over 15 amino acids. Per the germline V gene, CDR1 is SEHNR and CDR2 is FQNEAQ (reference sequence). Only in-frame clones appear in the TCRdb table, and some are missing; sequencing was by immunoSEQ multiplex PCR. Among about 85,000 clones, roughly 80% were seen once, and the ten largest hold around 0.83%. Study findings and constraints: The authors found GvH clones in recipient marrow, some appearing first in ileum or blood. Among circulating GvH clones, peak levels were associated with early post-transplant declines in HvG clones.

The sample was unstimulated CD4+ T cells sorted from spleen or lymph node cells, taken before intestinal transplant. This clonotype originated in a human donor who received an intestinal transplant. The rearrangement joins TRBV7-9 to TRBJ1-1; a possible D gene is TRBD1 (5 bases). The CDR3 loop is CASSLAGGGGTEAFF. The DNA for the CDR3 is TGTGCCAGCAGCTTAGCGGGTGGGGGGGGAACAGAAGCTTTCTTT.